Listed below are T cell receptor beta chains from one sample, sequenced in a study of spatial heterogeneity in lung cancer. TCRdb re-analysed the 5' RACE reads in MiXCR, keeping a single row per CDR3 protein. Of roughly 11,000 distinct CDR3 sequences in the sample, around 3.6% were seen once. This specimen was normal lung tissue next to the tumor, taken at surgery. Source of these receptors: a male donor with early-stage non-small cell lung cancer. The CDR3 runs from the conserved cysteine through the conserved F or W. The order of the fields is CDR3 protein, V gene, D gene, clone size, J gene. The D gene is left open where the match is weak. Expanded clones are given a class, and other clones once, few, many or no size at all.

CDR3aa: CASTLTPGNEQFF
v_gene: TRBV5-5
d_gene: NA
abundance: NA
j_gene: TRBJ2-1

CDR3aa: CASSGAHQVYEQYF
v_gene: TRBV5-1
d_gene: NA
abundance: many
j_gene: TRBJ2-7

CDR3aa: CSATQAGLNTDTQYF
v_gene: TRBV20-1
d_gene: TRBD2
abundance: many
j_gene: TRBJ2-3

CDR3aa: CASRDRWNTEAFF
v_gene: TRBV6-2/TRBV6-3
d_gene: NA
abundance: many
j_gene: TRBJ1-1

CDR3aa: CASSLSADYGYTF
v_gene: TRBV6-6
d_gene: NA
abundance: medium-sized
j_gene: TRBJ1-2

CDR3aa: CASSLVYRGSGDTEAFF
v_gene: TRBV7-9
d_gene: TRBD1
abundance: medium-sized
j_gene: TRBJ1-1

CDR3aa: CASSSAAGNTIYF
v_gene: TRBV7-3
d_gene: NA
abundance: many
j_gene: TRBJ1-3

CDR3aa: CASSPGTSGRENTGELFF
v_gene: TRBV4-2
d_gene: TRBD2
abundance: many
j_gene: TRBJ2-2

CDR3aa: CASNHWSGGPSDTQYF
v_gene: TRBV7-8
d_gene: TRBD2
abundance: NA
j_gene: TRBJ2-3

CDR3aa: CASNMVGTRGTEQYF
v_gene: TRBV27
d_gene: TRBD2
abundance: few
j_gene: TRBJ2-7

CDR3aa: CASSPGARGQMNTEAFF
v_gene: TRBV7-9
d_gene: TRBD1
abundance: NA
j_gene: TRBJ1-1

CDR3aa: CASRPEGARANYGYTF
v_gene: TRBV6-5
d_gene: TRBD1
abundance: medium-sized
j_gene: TRBJ1-2

CDR3aa: CSANPTSPRQETQYF
v_gene: TRBV20-1
d_gene: TRBD2
abundance: many
j_gene: TRBJ2-5

CDR3aa: CSATTPSRGYTQYF
v_gene: TRBV20-1
d_gene: NA
abundance: medium-sized
j_gene: TRBJ2-3

CDR3aa: CASSYGHPAKNIQYF
v_gene: TRBV6-2/TRBV6-3
d_gene: NA
abundance: medium-sized
j_gene: TRBJ2-4

CDR3aa: CASSSRTGGMGNTIYF
v_gene: TRBV27
d_gene: TRBD1
abundance: many
j_gene: TRBJ1-3

CDR3aa: CSVTGANEKLFF
v_gene: TRBV29-1
d_gene: NA
abundance: many
j_gene: TRBJ1-4

CDR3aa: CASRMTSGGLEQYF
v_gene: TRBV6-6
d_gene: TRBD2
abundance: many
j_gene: TRBJ2-7

CDR3aa: CASSSGGYQIVDNEQFF
v_gene: TRBV7-6
d_gene: NA
abundance: few
j_gene: TRBJ2-1

CDR3aa: CASSQRQVSNTGELFF
v_gene: TRBV7-9
d_gene: NA
abundance: medium-sized
j_gene: TRBJ2-2

CDR3aa: CASSPQTGTYSGNTIYF
v_gene: TRBV7-9
d_gene: TRBD1
abundance: medium-sized
j_gene: TRBJ1-3

CDR3aa: CASSLGITQSTQYF
v_gene: TRBV4-3
d_gene: NA
abundance: medium-sized
j_gene: TRBJ2-3

CDR3aa: CASSSNFVNTEAFF
v_gene: TRBV7-2
d_gene: NA
abundance: many
j_gene: TRBJ1-1

CDR3aa: CASSLGGISRKFF
v_gene: TRBV7-8
d_gene: NA
abundance: medium-sized
j_gene: TRBJ2-1

CDR3aa: CASSLELAGTDTQYF
v_gene: TRBV5-1
d_gene: TRBD2
abundance: NA
j_gene: TRBJ2-3

CDR3aa: CASSYDREGGTQYF
v_gene: TRBV6-6
d_gene: TRBD1
abundance: many
j_gene: TRBJ2-5

CDR3aa: CASSSPDRVRGNTIYF
v_gene: TRBV12-3/TRBV12-4
d_gene: TRBD1
abundance: many
j_gene: TRBJ1-3

CDR3aa: CSVKGRSLNTGELFF
v_gene: TRBV29-1
d_gene: NA
abundance: many
j_gene: TRBJ2-2

CDR3aa: CSWWFPTAGDTQYF
v_gene: TRBV29-1
d_gene: NA
abundance: few
j_gene: TRBJ2-3

CDR3aa: CASRPGTGRDTEAFF
v_gene: TRBV12-3/TRBV12-4
d_gene: TRBD1
abundance: many
j_gene: TRBJ1-1

CDR3aa: CASSLDPARSTEAFF
v_gene: TRBV7-3
d_gene: NA
abundance: medium-sized
j_gene: TRBJ1-1

CDR3aa: CSARGGTASRSYEQYF
v_gene: TRBV20-1
d_gene: NA
abundance: medium-sized
j_gene: TRBJ2-7

CDR3aa: CASSPGQGYNQPQHF
v_gene: TRBV5-5
d_gene: TRBD1
abundance: many
j_gene: TRBJ1-5

CDR3aa: CASIPDRDYGYTF
v_gene: TRBV2
d_gene: TRBD1
abundance: many
j_gene: TRBJ1-2

CDR3aa: CASSSLQGWNIQYF
v_gene: TRBV7-9
d_gene: NA
abundance: many
j_gene: TRBJ2-4

CDR3aa: CASSLAGGEQFF
v_gene: TRBV7-7
d_gene: NA
abundance: many
j_gene: TRBJ2-1

CDR3aa: CASSGTGVVDTQYF
v_gene: TRBV5-1
d_gene: TRBD1
abundance: few
j_gene: TRBJ2-3

CDR3aa: CSAFSGGEKTQYF
v_gene: TRBV20-1
d_gene: TRBD2
abundance: medium-sized
j_gene: TRBJ2-5

CDR3aa: CSAFLAGGLNEQFF
v_gene: TRBV20-1
d_gene: TRBD2
abundance: many
j_gene: TRBJ2-1

CDR3aa: CASSVGTGAYNEQFF
v_gene: TRBV9
d_gene: TRBD1
abundance: many
j_gene: TRBJ2-1

CDR3aa: CASSLSSGSRDTQYF
v_gene: TRBV6-5
d_gene: TRBD2
abundance: many
j_gene: TRBJ2-3

CDR3aa: CASRSSLREQFF
v_gene: TRBV28
d_gene: NA
abundance: many
j_gene: TRBJ2-1

CDR3aa: CASSGTFRSQPQHF
v_gene: TRBV12-3/TRBV12-4
d_gene: NA
abundance: medium-sized
j_gene: TRBJ1-5

CDR3aa: CASSPSRDRFEAFF
v_gene: TRBV7-9
d_gene: TRBD1
abundance: many
j_gene: TRBJ1-1

CDR3aa: CASSLDSGSGGYTF
v_gene: TRBV7-2
d_gene: NA
abundance: many
j_gene: TRBJ1-2

CDR3aa: CASSLIGTARLNEQFF
v_gene: TRBV12-3/TRBV12-4
d_gene: TRBD1
abundance: medium-sized
j_gene: TRBJ2-1

CDR3aa: CASSPISPGQNNEQFF
v_gene: TRBV4-3
d_gene: TRBD1
abundance: many
j_gene: TRBJ2-1

CDR3aa: CASSVRASGEQFF
v_gene: TRBV19
d_gene: NA
abundance: medium-sized
j_gene: TRBJ2-1

CDR3aa: CASSRDRGLGGTQYF
v_gene: TRBV2
d_gene: TRBD1
abundance: NA
j_gene: TRBJ2-5

CDR3aa: CASSPIGRENTGELFF
v_gene: TRBV7-9
d_gene: NA
abundance: medium-sized
j_gene: TRBJ2-2

CDR3aa: CASSQDGRGGYDEQYF
v_gene: TRBV4-2
d_gene: NA
abundance: many
j_gene: TRBJ2-7

CDR3aa: CASSARQGKGQPQHF
v_gene: TRBV6-1
d_gene: TRBD1
abundance: medium-sized
j_gene: TRBJ1-5